The clone carrying this T cell receptor (beta chain) was seen only a few times. One end of the junction does not line up with germline, which may come from a read error. The CDR3 loop spans 13 amino acids. Germline values: CDR1 SSHAT, CDR2 FNYEAQ (reference sequence). Data came from immunoSEQ multiplex PCR; TCRdb stores just in-frame clones and leaves some out. In the table there are fewer than 90,000 clones, about 88% of which are singletons. The sample originates from a study of technical replicates of blood from several donors. This chain joins TRBV7-7 and TRBJ2-2; 8 bases line up with TRBD1. The receptor was isolated from a human donor in good health. The source material was T cells isolated from PBMCs. Here the CDR3 reads CASRTGYTGELFF. CDR3 coding DNA: TGTGCTAGCAGGACAGGGTACACCGGGGAGCTGTTTTTT.